This T cell receptor (beta chain) came from a study of cytomegalovirus exposure and HLA in healthy donors. This clone was seen only once. The CDR3 spans 15 residues. J lost 4 bases, V lost 1 base, and 7 bases had no gene match. Per the germline V gene, CDR1 is SQVTM and CDR2 is ANQGSEA. The PCR contained 60 Vbeta and 13 Jbeta primers. Libraries were prepared by immunoSEQ multiplex PCR; TCRdb keeps only in-frame clonotypes and omits some of them. The sample includes roughly 62,000 clones, 77% of them seen just once. The sample was PBMCs. The chain couples TRBV29-1 to TRBJ2-3, with 8 bases identical to TRBD2. The clonotype was recovered from a woman aged 35 to 49 in good health and CMV-seropositive. CDR3 residues: CSVEVTGGHADTQYF. The DNA of the CDR3 is TGCAGCGTTGAAGTTACGGGGGGGCACGCAGATACGCAGTATTTT.